This TCR beta chain was retrieved from a study of blood T cell repertoires in COVID-19. Across the whole study: There were acute and convalescent COVID-19 samples, and they came from the United States, Italy and Spain. Nucleic acid was either cDNA or gDNA, and it came from T cells, B-cell-depleted T cells, or PBMCs.

This clone is a singleton in its sample. Germline V gene data show CDR1 as MGHRA and CDR2 as YSYEKL. There are 17 residues in the CDR3. The trim removed 2 bases at V and 2 bases at J, leaving 6 bases unmatched. The assay was immunoSEQ multiplex PCR, and TCRdb's table has in-frame clones only and misses some. The sample has about 380,000 clones, 88% seen once. The source is a woman under 30 who had recovered from COVID-19. Specimen: PBMCs or T cells enriched from blood (not recorded which). The chain employs TRBV4-1 and TRBJ2-1, with 10 nucleotides matching TRBD2. CDR3 in DNA: TGCGCCAGCAGCCAACAAGCTAGCGGGGGTACCTACAATGAGCAGTTCTTC. Translation: CASSQQASGGTYNEQFF.